The source of this T cell receptor (beta chain) is a study of shared clonotypes between healthy human individuals. The length of the CDR3 is 16 residues. Trimming took off 0 bases at V and 3 bases at J, with 12 bases between the two ends. Germline V gene sequence: CDR1 ENHRY, CDR2 SYGVKD. This clone has a single count. Deep level was the assay's run setting. It was 150 to 250 ng DNA, around 33,000 T cell genomes, that sorted-subset replicate PCRs used. Libraries were prepared by immunoSEQ multiplex PCR; TCRdb keeps only in-frame clonotypes and omits some of them. The repertoire holds about 2,100,000 clones, around 93% seen once, with 1.5% to 2% in the top ten. Positively selected for CCR7, the CD45RO-negative cells used as naive CD8 cells excluded terminally differentiated effector memory CD45RA+ cells. Recent vaccinations or acute infections were absent in the healthy HIV-negative adult donors.

The receptor's source is a man aged 18 to 30 in good health. Some clones in this sample may be carry-over from other donors' samples. Sequencing input: naive CD8+ T cells from PBMCs. The chain couples TRBV10-3 to TRBJ1-5, with D possibly matching TRBD1 (5 bases). This CDR3 reads CAISESYRSLNQPQHF. The CDR3 DNA reads TGTGCCATCAGTGAGTCGTACAGGTCGCTCAATCAGCCCCAGCATTTT.